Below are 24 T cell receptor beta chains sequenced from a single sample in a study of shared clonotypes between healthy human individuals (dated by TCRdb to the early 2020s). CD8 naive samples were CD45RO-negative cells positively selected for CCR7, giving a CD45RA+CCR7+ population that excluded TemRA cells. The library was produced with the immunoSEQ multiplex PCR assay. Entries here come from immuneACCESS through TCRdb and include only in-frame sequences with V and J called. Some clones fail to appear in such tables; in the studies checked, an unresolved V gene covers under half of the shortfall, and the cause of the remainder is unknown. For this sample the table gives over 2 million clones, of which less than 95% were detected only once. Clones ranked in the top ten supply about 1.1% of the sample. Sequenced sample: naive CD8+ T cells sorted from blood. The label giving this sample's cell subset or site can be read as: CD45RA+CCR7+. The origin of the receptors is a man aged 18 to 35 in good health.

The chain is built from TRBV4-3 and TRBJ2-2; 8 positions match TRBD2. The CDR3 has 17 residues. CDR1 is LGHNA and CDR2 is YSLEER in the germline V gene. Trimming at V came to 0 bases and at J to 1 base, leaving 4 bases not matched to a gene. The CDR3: CASSQDGAGVNTGELFF. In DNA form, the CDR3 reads TGCGCCAGCAGCCAAGATGGAGCGGGAGTGAACACCGGGGAGCTGTTTTTT.

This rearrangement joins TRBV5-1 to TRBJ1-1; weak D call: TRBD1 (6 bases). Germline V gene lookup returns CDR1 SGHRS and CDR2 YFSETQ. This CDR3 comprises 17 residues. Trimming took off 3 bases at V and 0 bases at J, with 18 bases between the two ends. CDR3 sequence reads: CASSSNELQGLNTEAFF. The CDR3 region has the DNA TGCGCCAGCAGCTCCAATGAATTACAGGGCCTGAACACTGAAGCTTTCTTT.

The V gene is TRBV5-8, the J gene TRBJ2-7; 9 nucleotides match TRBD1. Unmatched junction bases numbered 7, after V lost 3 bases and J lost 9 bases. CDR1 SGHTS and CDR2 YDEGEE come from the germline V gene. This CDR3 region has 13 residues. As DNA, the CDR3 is TGTGCCAGCAGCTCGTGGACAGGGGAGAGGCAGTACTTC. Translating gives CASSSWTGERQYF.

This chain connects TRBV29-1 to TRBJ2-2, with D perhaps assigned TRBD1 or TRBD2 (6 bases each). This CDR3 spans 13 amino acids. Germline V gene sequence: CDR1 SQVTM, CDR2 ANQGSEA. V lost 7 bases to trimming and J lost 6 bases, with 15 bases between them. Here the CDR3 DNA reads TGCAGCGCCGGGTGGGGGGCTGCCGGGGAGCTGTTTTTT. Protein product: CSAGWGAAGELFF.

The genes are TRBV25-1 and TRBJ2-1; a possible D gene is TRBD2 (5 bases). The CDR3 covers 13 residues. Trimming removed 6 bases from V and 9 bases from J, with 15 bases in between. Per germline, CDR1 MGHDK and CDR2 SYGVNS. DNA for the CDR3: TGTGCCAGCAGAGTAGGACTTAGCAGTGAGCAGTTCTTC. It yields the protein CASRVGLSSEQFF.

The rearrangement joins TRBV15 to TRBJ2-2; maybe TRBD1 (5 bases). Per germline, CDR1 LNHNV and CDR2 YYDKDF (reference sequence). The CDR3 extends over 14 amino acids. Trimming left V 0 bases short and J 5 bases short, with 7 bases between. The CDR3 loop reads CATSRDSGTGELFF. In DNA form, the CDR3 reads TGTGCCACCAGCAGAGATTCAGGGACCGGGGAGCTGTTTTTT.

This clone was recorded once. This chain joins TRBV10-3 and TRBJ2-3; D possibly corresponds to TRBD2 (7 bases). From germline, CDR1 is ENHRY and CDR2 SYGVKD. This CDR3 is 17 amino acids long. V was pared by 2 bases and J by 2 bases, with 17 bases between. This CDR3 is CAISEAPGGAATDTQYF. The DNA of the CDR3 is TGTGCCATCAGTGAGGCACCTGGGGGGGCGGCCACAGATACGCAGTATTTT.

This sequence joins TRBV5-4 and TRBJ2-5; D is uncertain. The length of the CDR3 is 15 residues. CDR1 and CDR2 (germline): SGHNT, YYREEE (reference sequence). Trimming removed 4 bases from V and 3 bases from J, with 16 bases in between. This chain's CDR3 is CASSVLGPREETQYF. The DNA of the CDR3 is TGTGCCAGCAGCGTCTTGGGTCCAAGGGAAGAGACCCAGTACTTC.

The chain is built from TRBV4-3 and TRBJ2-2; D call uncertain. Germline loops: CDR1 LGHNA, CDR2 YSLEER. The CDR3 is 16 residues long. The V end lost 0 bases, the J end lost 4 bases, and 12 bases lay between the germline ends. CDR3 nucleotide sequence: TGCGCCAGCAGCCAAGACGGTACCAGAGTCACCGGGGAGCTGTTTTTT. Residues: CASSQDGTRVTGELFF.

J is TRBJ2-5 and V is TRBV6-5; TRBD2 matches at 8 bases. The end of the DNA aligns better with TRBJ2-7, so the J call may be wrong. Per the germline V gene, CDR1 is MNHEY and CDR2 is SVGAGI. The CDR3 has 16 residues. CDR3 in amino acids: CASSYGGTGGPGEQYF. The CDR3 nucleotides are TGTGCCAGCAGTTACGGGGGGACGGGAGGGCCCGGCGAGCAGTACTTC.

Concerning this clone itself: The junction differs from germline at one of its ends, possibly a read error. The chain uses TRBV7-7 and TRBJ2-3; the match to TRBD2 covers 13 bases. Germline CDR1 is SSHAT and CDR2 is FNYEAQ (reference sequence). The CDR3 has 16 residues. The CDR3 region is CASSLGLAGGTDTQYF. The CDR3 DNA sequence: TGTGCTAGCAGCTTAGGACTAGCGGGAGGCACAGATACGCAGTATTTT.

The CDR3 nucleotides are TGTGCCAGCAGCTTCAGGGATCTAGCGGCAGATACGCAGTATTTT. Protein product: CASSFRDLAADTQYF. The genes are TRBV7-6 and TRBJ2-3; 7 bases align to TRBD2. J lost 4 bases, V lost 3 bases, and 7 bases had no gene match. CDR1 is SGHVS, CDR2 FNYEAQ, per germline. The CDR3 spans 15 residues. The variable domain in full, completed from reference TRBV7-6 and TRBJ2-3, reads GAGVSQSPRYKVTKRGQDVALRCDPISGHVSLYWYRQALGQGPEFLTYFNYEAQQDKSGLPNDRFSAERPEGSISTLTIQRTEQRDSAMYRCASSFRDLAADTQYFGPGTRLTVL.

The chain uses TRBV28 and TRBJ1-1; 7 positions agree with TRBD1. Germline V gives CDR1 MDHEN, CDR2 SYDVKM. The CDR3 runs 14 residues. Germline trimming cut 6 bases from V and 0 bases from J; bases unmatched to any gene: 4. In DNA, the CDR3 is TGTGCCAGCAGAGTGACAGGGTTGAACACTGAAGCTTTCTTT. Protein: CASRVTGLNTEAFF. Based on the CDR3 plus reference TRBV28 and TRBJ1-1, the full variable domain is DVKVTQSSRYLVKRTGEKVFLECVQDMDHENMFWYRQDPGLGLRLIYFSYDVKMKEKGDIPEGYSVSREKKERFSLILESASTNQTSMYLCASRVTGLNTEAFFGQGTRLTVV.

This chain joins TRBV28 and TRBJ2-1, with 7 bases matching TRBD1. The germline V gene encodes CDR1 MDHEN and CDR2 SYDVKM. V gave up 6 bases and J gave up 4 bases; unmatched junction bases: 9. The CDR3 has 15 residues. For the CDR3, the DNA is TGTGCCAGCAGCTATCAGGGGGTGGGATACAATGAGCAGTTCTTC. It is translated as CASSYQGVGYNEQFF.

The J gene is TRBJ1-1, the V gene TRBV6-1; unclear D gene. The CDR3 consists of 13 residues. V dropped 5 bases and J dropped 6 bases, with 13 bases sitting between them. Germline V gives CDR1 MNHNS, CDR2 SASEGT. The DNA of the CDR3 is TGTGCCAGCAGTCCAAACCTCGACCCTGAAGCTTTCTTT. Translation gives CASSPNLDPEAFF.

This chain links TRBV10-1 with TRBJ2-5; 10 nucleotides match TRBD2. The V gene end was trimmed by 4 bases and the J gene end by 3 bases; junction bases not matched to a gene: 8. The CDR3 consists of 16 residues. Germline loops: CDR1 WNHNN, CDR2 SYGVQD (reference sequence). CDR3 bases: TGCGCCAGCAGTGTAAGAGGACTAGCGGCAGAAGAGACCCAGTACTTC. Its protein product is CASSVRGLAAEETQYF.

The CDR3 DNA reads as TGTGCCAGCAGTTACTCGGTCCTAGCGGGCAACTACGAGCAGTACTTC. Its protein is CASSYSVLAGNYEQYF. The rearrangement uses TRBV6-6 and TRBJ2-7; 8 bases line up with TRBD2. This CDR3 is built from 16 residues. CDR1 MNHNY and CDR2 SVGAGI come from the germline V gene (reference sequence). The V and J ends lost 0 bases and 3 bases, in that order; junction bases with no gene match: 7.

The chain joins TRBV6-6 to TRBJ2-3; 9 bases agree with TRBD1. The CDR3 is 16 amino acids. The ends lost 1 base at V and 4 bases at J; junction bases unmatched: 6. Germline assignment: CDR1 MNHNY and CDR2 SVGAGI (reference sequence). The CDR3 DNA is TGTGCCAGCAGTTACTACACAGGGGGCGCATCAGATACGCAGTATTTT. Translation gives CASSYYTGGASDTQYF.

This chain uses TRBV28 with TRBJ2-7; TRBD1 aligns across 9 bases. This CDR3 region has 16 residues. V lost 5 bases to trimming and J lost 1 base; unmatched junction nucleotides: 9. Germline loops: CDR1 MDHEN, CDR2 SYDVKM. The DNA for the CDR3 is TGTGCCAGCAGTACGCCGGAGGGACAGGGTTCCTACGAGCAGTACTTC. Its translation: CASSTPEGQGSYEQYF.

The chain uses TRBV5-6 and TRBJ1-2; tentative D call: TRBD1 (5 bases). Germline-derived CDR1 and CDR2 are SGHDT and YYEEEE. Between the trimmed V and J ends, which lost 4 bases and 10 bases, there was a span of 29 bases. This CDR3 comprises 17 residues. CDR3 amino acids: CASSLGGGRDFRVSYTF. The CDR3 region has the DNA TGTGCCAGCAGCCTAGGTGGAGGAAGGGACTTTAGAGTTTCCTACACCTTC.

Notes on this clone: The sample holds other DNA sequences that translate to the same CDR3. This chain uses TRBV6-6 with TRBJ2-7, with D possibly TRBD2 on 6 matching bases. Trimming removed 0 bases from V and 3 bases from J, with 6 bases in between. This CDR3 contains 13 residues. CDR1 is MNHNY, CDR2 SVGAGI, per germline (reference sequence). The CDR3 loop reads CASSYSAGYEQYF. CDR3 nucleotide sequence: TGTGCCAGCAGTTACTCAGCGGGCTACGAGCAGTACTTC.

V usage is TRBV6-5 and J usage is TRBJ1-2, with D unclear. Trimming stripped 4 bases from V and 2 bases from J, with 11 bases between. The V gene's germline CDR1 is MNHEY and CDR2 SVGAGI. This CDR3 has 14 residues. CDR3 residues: CASSSPEKNYGYTF. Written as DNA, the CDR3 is TGTGCCAGCAGTTCCCCTGAGAAGAACTATGGCTACACCTTC.

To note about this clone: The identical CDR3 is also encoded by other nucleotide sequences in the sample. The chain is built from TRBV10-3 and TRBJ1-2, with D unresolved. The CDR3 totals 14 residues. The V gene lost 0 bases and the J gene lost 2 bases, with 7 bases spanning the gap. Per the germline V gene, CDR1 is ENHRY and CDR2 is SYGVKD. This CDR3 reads CAISESGGNYGYTF. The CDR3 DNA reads TGTGCCATCAGTGAGTCGGGCGGCAACTATGGCTACACCTTC.

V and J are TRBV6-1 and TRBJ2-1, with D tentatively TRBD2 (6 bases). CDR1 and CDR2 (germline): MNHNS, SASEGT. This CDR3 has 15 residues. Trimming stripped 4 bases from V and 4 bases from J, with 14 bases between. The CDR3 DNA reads TGTGCCAGCAGTGCCGGGACTCCGGTATACAATGAGCAGTTCTTC. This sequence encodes CASSAGTPVYNEQFF.